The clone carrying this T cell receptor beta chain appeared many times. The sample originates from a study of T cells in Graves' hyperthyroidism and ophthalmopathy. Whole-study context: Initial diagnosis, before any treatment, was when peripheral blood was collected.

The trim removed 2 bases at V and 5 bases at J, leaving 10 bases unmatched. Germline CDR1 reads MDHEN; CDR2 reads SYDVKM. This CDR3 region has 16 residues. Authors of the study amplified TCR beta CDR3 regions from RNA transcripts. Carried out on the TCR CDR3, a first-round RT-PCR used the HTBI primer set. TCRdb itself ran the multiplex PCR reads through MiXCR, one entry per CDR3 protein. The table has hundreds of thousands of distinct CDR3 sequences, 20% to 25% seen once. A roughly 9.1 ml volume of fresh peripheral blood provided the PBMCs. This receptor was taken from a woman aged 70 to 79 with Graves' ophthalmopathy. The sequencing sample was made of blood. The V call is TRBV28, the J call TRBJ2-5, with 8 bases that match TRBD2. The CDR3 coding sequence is TGTGCCAGCAGTTTAAAGGGGACTAGGAGGCGTGAGACCCAGTACTTC. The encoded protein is CASSLKGTRRRETQYF.